These 25 T cell receptor beta chains came from one sample sequenced in a study of radiotherapy plus CTLA-4 blockade in lung cancer. The table came from immunoSEQ multiplex PCR; TCRdb's copy has only in-frame clones and leaves some out. The table includes tens of thousands of clones, approximately 75% detected once. Sequences were derived from peripheral blood, sampled from a patient treated with radiotherapy plus ipilimumab. Receptors were obtained from a human donor with non-small cell lung cancer that progressed on radiotherapy plus ipilimumab.

This clone was recorded once. The V gene is TRBV18, the J gene TRBJ2-2; the D gene is possibly TRBD1 (5 bases). The CDR3 spans 16 residues. Trimming shortened V by 3 bases and J by 2 bases, and 13 bases separated the two germline ends. Germline CDR1 is KGHSH and CDR2 is LQKENI. The CDR3 spells CASSPQGRTNTGELFF. The DNA for the CDR3 is TGTGCCAGCTCACCCCAGGGCAGAACCAACACCGGGGAGCTGTTTTTT.

This clone came up once. The J gene is TRBJ2-3, the V gene TRBV7-9; 8 bases match TRBD2. The germline V gene has CDR1 SEHNR and CDR2 FQNEAQ (reference sequence). The CDR3 runs 15 residues. With 0 bases clipped from V and 4 bases from J, the junction kept 3 bases outside the gene matches. This CDR3 is CASSLASGVSDTQYF. The CDR3 region has the DNA TGTGCCAGCAGCTTAGCTAGCGGGGTCTCAGATACGCAGTATTTT. The variable domain in full, with the rest retrieved from reference TRBV7-9 and TRBJ2-3, is DTGVSQNPRHKITKRGQNVTFRCDPISEHNRLYWYRQTLGQGPEFLTYFQNEAQLEKSRLLSDRFSAERPKGSFSTLEIQRTEQGDSAMYLCASSLASGVSDTQYFGPGTRLTVL.

V and J are TRBV11-1 and TRBJ1-6; possible D gene TRBD1, 6 bases. The CDR3 runs 15 residues. V dropped 1 base and J dropped 7 bases, with 11 bases sitting between them. The germline CDR1 and CDR2 sequences are SGHAT and FQDESV (reference sequence). The CDR3 loop is CASSLGTGPNSPLHF. CDR3 DNA sequence: TGTGCCAGCAGCTTAGGAACAGGGCCCAATTCACCCCTCCACTTT. The variable domain in full, with the rest retrieved from reference TRBV11-1 and TRBJ1-6, is EAEVAQSPRYKITEKSQAVAFWCDPISGHATLYWYRQILGQGPELLVQFQDESVVDDSQLPKDRFSAERLKGVDSTLKIQPAELGDSAMYLCASSLGTGPNSPLHFGNGTRLTVT.

V usage is TRBV25-1 and J usage is TRBJ1-4, with D maybe TRBD1 (6 bases). Germline V lookup: CDR1 MGHDK, CDR2 SYGVNS. This CDR3 spans 12 amino acids. Trimming shortened V by 5 bases and J by 14 bases, and 15 bases separated the two germline ends. The CDR3 spells CASSPVPGHLFF. The CDR3 nucleotides are TGTGCCAGCAGTCCCGTTCCGGGACACCTGTTTTTT.

This clone was seen only a few times. The V gene is TRBV9, the J gene TRBJ2-7; 9 nucleotides agree with TRBD1. The V and J ends lost 3 bases and 1 base, in that order; junction bases with no gene match: 2. This CDR3 has 14 residues. Per the germline V gene, CDR1 is SGDLS and CDR2 is YYNGEE. The CDR3 loop reads CASSEQGASYEQYF. In DNA, the CDR3 is TGTGCCAGCAGCGAACAGGGGGCGTCCTACGAGCAGTACTTC. Full variable domain (outside the CDR3, taken from reference TRBV9 and TRBJ2-7): DSGVTQTPKHLITATGQRVTLRCSPRSGDLSVYWYQQSLDQGLQFLIQYYNGEERAKGNILERFSAQQFPDLHSELNLSSLELGDSALYFCASSEQGASYEQYFGPGTRLTVT.

The rearrangement joins TRBV10-3 to TRBJ1-2; 9 bases line up with TRBD1. Trimming removed 4 bases from V and 6 bases from J; junction bases left unmatched: 3. This CDR3 spans 13 amino acids. Germline assignment: CDR1 ENHRY and CDR2 SYGVKD. The CDR3, as DNA: TGTGCCATCAGTGGGACAGGGGCGAATGGCTACACCTTC. It yields the protein CAISGTGANGYTF.

The sample holds one count of this clone. The chain links TRBV6-6 to TRBJ2-1; 11 bases are shared with TRBD1. The V gene's germline CDR1 is MNHNY and CDR2 SVGAGI (reference sequence). V trimming: 0 bases; J trimming: 8 bases; junction bases outside the gene matches: 6. CDR3 length: 16 residues. DNA for the CDR3: TGTGCCAGCAGTTACTCTCCAGGACAGGGGGCTTATGAGCAGTTCTTC. Protein: CASSYSPGQGAYEQFF.

This clone was seen only once. DNA for the CDR3: TGTGCCAGCAGTGAATTCGCCAGGGATTACACTGAAGCTTTCTTT. Translated: CASSEFARDYTEAFF. The rearrangement links TRBV6-1 to TRBJ1-1, with D tentatively TRBD1 (5 bases). V was clipped by 2 bases and J by 3 bases, with 13 bases between them. The germline CDR1 and CDR2 sequences are MNHNS and SASEGT. CDR3 length: 15 amino acids.

This clone was seen a handful of times. The rearrangement joins TRBV29-1 to TRBJ1-1; a weak D match, TRBD1 (5 bases). From germline, CDR1 is SQVTM and CDR2 ANQGSEA. V lost 7 bases and J 4 bases, leaving 16 bases between the germline ends. CDR3 length equals 13 residues. CDR3 residues: CSANDWGVTEAFF. In DNA, the CDR3 is TGCAGCGCTAACGATTGGGGGGTCACTGAAGCTTTCTTT.

The rearrangement uses TRBV5-1 and TRBJ2-7; D perhaps matches TRBD1 (6 bases). The CDR3 spans 13 residues. Germline V CDR1 and CDR2: SGHRS, YFSETQ. Deletions cut 3 bases from V and 3 bases from J, with 10 bases between. CDR3 protein: CASSSTGHYEQYF. The CDR3 nucleotides read TGCGCCAGCAGCTCCACGGGACACTACGAGCAGTACTTC.

This rearrangement joins TRBV7-9 to TRBJ1-6; 7 nucleotides align to TRBD1. The CDR3 totals 14 residues. V lost 1 base and J lost 9; bases outside the gene matches: 3. CDR1 is SEHNR, CDR2 FQNEAQ, per germline (reference sequence). CDR3 DNA sequence: TGTGCCAGCAGCTTAGGACAGGGCGGTTCACCCCTCCACTTT. Its translation: CASSLGQGGSPLHF.

Judged by abundance, this clone is medium-sized. This chain joins TRBV4-3 and TRBJ2-7; TRBD2 matches at 7 bases. This CDR3 contains 17 residues. J lost 0 bases, V lost 0 bases, and 8 bases had no gene match. In germline, CDR1 is LGHNA, CDR2 YSLEER. CDR3 sequence (DNA): TGCGCCAGCAGCCAAGAGGCGGCGGGGGTTCCCTCCTACGAGCAGTACTTC. Protein product: CASSQEAAGVPSYEQYF.

V usage is TRBV7-8 and J usage is TRBJ1-2; 8 nucleotides match TRBD1. Germline V CDR1 and CDR2: SGHVS, FQNEAQ. J gave up 4 bases and V 4 bases, and 14 bases lay outside the gene matches. CDR3 length: 17 residues. The CDR3 region is CASSSRPRDRSSYGYTF. CDR3 sequence (DNA): TGTGCCAGCAGCTCCCGACCGCGGGACAGGAGTTCCTATGGCTACACCTTC.

The rearrangement joins TRBV5-4 to TRBJ1-1; D not certain. V was trimmed by 0 bases and J by 9 bases, leaving 18 bases between them. CDR3 length equals 15 residues. CDR1 is SGHNT and CDR2 is YYREEE in the germline V gene (reference sequence). CDR3 nucleotide sequence: TGTGCCAGCAGCTTGGACAGCGGGTCCCCCTCAAAAGCTTTCTTT. It encodes CASSLDSGSPSKAFF.

With respect to this clone: Distinct nucleotide sequences in the sample also encode this CDR3. V gene TRBV19 combines with J gene TRBJ1-1; D gene unclear. V lost 8 bases and J 1 base, leaving 14 bases between the germline ends. The germline V gene encodes CDR1 LNHDA and CDR2 SQIVND (reference sequence). CDR3 length: 14 amino acids. The CDR3 spells CASLDRNANTEAFF. CDR3 bases: TGTGCCAGTCTAGACCGCAACGCGAACACTGAAGCTTTCTTT.

V and J are TRBV9 and TRBJ2-1; 10 bases are shared with TRBD2. CDR3 length equals 15 residues. The ends lost 1 base at V and 9 bases at J; junction bases unmatched: 7. Germline V gene sequence: CDR1 SGDLS, CDR2 YYNGEE. CDR3 DNA: TGTGCCAGCAGCGTAACCAGCGGGGGGGCGCGTGAGCAGTTCTTC. Its protein product is CASSVTSGGAREQFF.

The V and J genes are TRBV7-9 and TRBJ1-1; D not certain. With 5 bases removed from V and 6 bases from J, the gap between germline ends came to 7 bases. Germline V CDR1 and CDR2: SEHNR, FQNEAQ (reference sequence). This CDR3 is built from 11 residues. As DNA, the CDR3 is TGTGCCAGCAGCCTTACAGCTGAAGCTTTCTTT. Amino acid sequence: CASSLTAEAFF.

CDR3 coding DNA: TGTGCCAGCGGCGCGGGTGCCAAAAACATTCAGTACTTC. Translated, it gives CASGAGAKNIQYF. The V and J genes are TRBV2 and TRBJ2-4; D might be TRBD2 (5 bases). CDR1 and CDR2 from the germline V gene are SNHLY and FYNNEI. This CDR3 is 13 amino acids long. Between the trimmed V and J ends, which lost 8 bases and 1 base, there was a span of 9 bases.

This chain connects TRBV10-3 to TRBJ2-7, with 8 bases aligning to TRBD1. The germline gives CDR1 ENHRY, CDR2 SYGVKD. Losses at the gene ends were 7 bases for V and 4 bases for J; bases not matched to a gene: 6. This CDR3 contains 13 residues. The CDR3 here is CAITGRGPYEQYF. CDR3 nucleotide sequence: TGTGCCATCACGGGCAGGGGGCCTTACGAGCAGTACTTC.

The V call is TRBV11-2, the J call TRBJ2-2, with D perhaps TRBD2 (5 bases). The CDR3 is 16 amino acids. V lost 1 base, J lost 0 bases, and 9 bases lay in between. CDR1 and CDR2 from the germline V gene are SGHAT and FQNNGV. CDR3 coding DNA: TGTGCCAGCAGCTTAGGCAGCGGACCGAACACCGGGGAGCTGTTTTTT. This sequence encodes CASSLGSGPNTGELFF.

The chain employs TRBV2 and TRBJ2-1; TRBD2 aligns across 7 bases. The germline V gene encodes CDR1 SNHLY and CDR2 FYNNEI. J gave up 5 bases and V 0 bases, and 10 bases lay outside the gene matches. The CDR3 runs to 17 residues. This chain's CDR3 is CASSEALLAGVDNEQFF. The CDR3 nucleotides are TGTGCCAGCAGTGAAGCGTTATTGGCGGGGGTTGACAATGAGCAGTTCTTC. Filled out from reference TRBV2 and TRBJ2-1, the complete variable domain reads EPEVTQTPSHQVTQMGQEVILRCVPISNHLYFYWYRQILGQKVEFLVSFYNNEISEKSEIFDDQFSVERPDGSNFTLKIRSTKLEDSAMYFCASSEALLAGVDNEQFFGPGTRLTVL.

Details on this clone: An end of the junction does not agree with germline; a read error may underlie this. The chain uses TRBV27 and TRBJ2-7; 7 bases match TRBD1. The CDR3 is 12 amino acids. Germline-derived CDR1 and CDR2 are MNHEY and SMNVEV (reference sequence). The CDR3 sequence: CASSLQGLSPVF. DNA of the CDR3: TGTGCCAGCAGCCTACAGGGGTTAAGCCCAGTCTTC.

The genes are TRBV7-2 and TRBJ1-2, with 10 positions matching TRBD1. The CDR3 is 14 residues long. Germline CDR1 SGHTA, CDR2 FQGNSA. V lost 5 bases, J lost 5 bases, and 5 bases stayed unmatched. CDR3 DNA: TGTGCCAGCAGCCCGGACAGGGGGTCGTATGGCTACACCTTC. Translation gives CASSPDRGSYGYTF.

CDR3 residues: CASSQVWAGNYGYTF. In DNA, the CDR3 is TGTGCCAGCAGCCAAGTTTGGGCGGGAAACTATGGCTACACCTTC. This chain uses TRBV14 with TRBJ1-2; no firm D call. The CDR3 extends over 15 amino acids. The V end lost 1 base, the J end lost 2 bases, and 11 bases lay between the germline ends. Germline V gene lookup returns CDR1 SGHDN and CDR2 FVKESK.

The CDR3 DNA follows: TGTGCCAGCAGCACGCCCCTACAGGGCTACACTGAAGCTTTCTTT. Translation: CASSTPLQGYTEAFF. This sequence joins TRBV6-6 and TRBJ1-1, with a weak D call TRBD1 (6 bases). V gave up 6 bases and J gave up 3 bases, with 17 bases separating them. The CDR3 is made up of 15 amino acids. Germline V gene data show CDR1 as MNHNY and CDR2 as SVGAGI (reference sequence).